A selection of T cell receptor beta chains follows, all from one sample in a study of OX40 agonist ivuxolimab in advanced cancers. Data came from immunoSEQ multiplex PCR; TCRdb stores just in-frame clones and leaves some out. Here the sample spans about 100,000 clones, about 91% being singletons. Sequencing used CD4+ or CD8+ T cells sorted from blood, obtained in a trial of the OX40 agonist ivuxolimab. The receptors were sampled from an adult with an advanced solid tumor such as melanoma, head and neck, liver or kidney cancer. Both conserved end residues are part of each CDR3. D genes are given only for firm matches. Clone size, where shown, is once, few, many, or a class for clones that have expanded.

J gene: TRBJ2-7; clone size: -; V gene: TRBV9; D gene: TRBD2; CDR3 protein: CASSVAGGGPPYEQYF; CDR3 DNA: TGTGCCAGCAGCGTAGCTGGCGGGGGTCCTCCCTACGAGCAGTACTTC
J gene: TRBJ1-1; clone size: -; V gene: TRBV6-1; D gene: -; CDR3 protein: CASSEWNTEAFF; CDR3 DNA: TGTGCCAGCAGTGAATGGAACACTGAAGCTTTCTTT
J gene: TRBJ1-2; clone size: -; V gene: TRBV10-3; D gene: -; CDR3 protein: CAISEDTNYGYTF; CDR3 DNA: TGTGCCATCAGTGAAGACACCAACTATGGCTACACCTTC
J gene: TRBJ1-5; clone size: -; V gene: TRBV5-8; D gene: TRBD1; CDR3 protein: CASSLGGTVNQPQHF; CDR3 DNA: TGTGCCAGCAGCTTGGGAGGGACAGTTAATCAGCCCCAGCATTTT
J gene: TRBJ2-7; clone size: -; V gene: TRBV7-7; D gene: TRBD1; CDR3 protein: CASSQTGGWDEQYF; CDR3 DNA: TGTGCCAGCAGCCAGACAGGGGGTTGGGACGAGCAGTACTTC
J gene: TRBJ2-3; clone size: -; V gene: TRBV5-1; D gene: TRBD2; CDR3 protein: CASSLGTLAGGTDTQYF; CDR3 DNA: TGCGCCAGCAGCTTGGGGACGTTAGCGGGAGGGACAGATACGCAGTATTTT
J gene: TRBJ1-1; clone size: -; V gene: TRBV5-8; D gene: -; CDR3 protein: CASTFRGLMNTEAFF; CDR3 DNA: TGTGCCAGCACCTTCCGTGGGTTAATGAACACTGAAGCTTTCTTT
J gene: TRBJ2-5; clone size: -; V gene: TRBV7-3; D gene: -; CDR3 protein: CASSLARVAETQYF; CDR3 DNA: TGTGCCAGCAGTCTGGCACGGGTAGCGGAGACCCAGTACTTC
J gene: TRBJ2-5; clone size: -; V gene: TRBV5-4; D gene: TRBD2; CDR3 protein: CASSQTASGSKETQYF; CDR3 DNA: TGTGCCAGCAGCCAAACAGCTAGCGGGAGTAAGGAGACCCAGTACTTC
J gene: TRBJ2-1; clone size: -; V gene: TRBV29-1; D gene: -; CDR3 protein: CSVKEIAGEFF; CDR3 DNA: TGCAGCGTTAAGGAAATCGCCGGGGAGTTCTTC
J gene: TRBJ2-3; clone size: once; V gene: TRBV4-1; D gene: -; CDR3 protein: CASSQDPSGSTDTQYF; CDR3 DNA: TGCGCCAGCAGCCAAGACCCCAGCGGAAGCACAGATACGCAGTATTTT
J gene: TRBJ2-1; clone size: once; V gene: TRBV6-1; D gene: -; CDR3 protein: CASSEIRGFGEQFF; CDR3 DNA: TGTGCCAGCAGTGAAATAAGGGGCTTTGGGGAGCAGTTCTTC
J gene: TRBJ2-1; clone size: -; V gene: TRBV11-2; D gene: TRBD2; CDR3 protein: CASSLELAVDLSSYNEQFF; CDR3 DNA: TGTGCCAGCAGCTTAGAACTAGCGGTGGATCTTAGCTCCTACAATGAGCAGTTCTTC
J gene: TRBJ2-5; clone size: -; V gene: TRBV6-1; D gene: TRBD1; CDR3 protein: CASSGGTGKGETQYF; CDR3 DNA: TGTGCCAGCAGTGGAGGGACAGGGAAAGGAGAGACCCAGTACTTC
J gene: TRBJ1-1; clone size: few; V gene: TRBV5-1; D gene: -; CDR3 protein: CASGRGGGTEAFF; CDR3 DNA: TGCGCCAGCGGGAGGGGCGGAGGCACTGAAGCTTTCTTT
J gene: TRBJ2-3; clone size: -; V gene: TRBV27; D gene: -; CDR3 protein: CASSLRSLASDTQYF; CDR3 DNA: TGTGCCAGCAGTTTAAGATCGCTAGCGTCAGATACGCAGTATTTT
J gene: TRBJ2-5; clone size: once; V gene: TRBV4-1; D gene: TRBD2; CDR3 protein: CASSQDGGRAQETQYF; CDR3 DNA: TGCGCCAGCAGCCAAGATGGCGGGAGGGCCCAAGAGACCCAGTACTTC
J gene: TRBJ2-1; clone size: -; V gene: TRBV6-6; D gene: TRBD2; CDR3 protein: CASSSLGGRANEQFF; CDR3 DNA: TGTGCCAGCAGCTCACTCGGGGGGAGGGCCAATGAGCAGTTCTTC
J gene: TRBJ1-2; clone size: -; V gene: TRBV28; D gene: TRBD1; CDR3 protein: CASSLVSADRGYLSYGYTF; CDR3 DNA: TGTGCCAGCAGTTTAGTGAGCGCGGACAGGGGTTACCTTAGCTATGGCTACACCTTC
J gene: TRBJ2-5; clone size: -; V gene: TRBV5-1; D gene: -; CDR3 protein: CASSPTGQETQYF; CDR3 DNA: TGCGCCAGCAGCCCTACAGGTCAAGAGACCCAGTACTTC
J gene: TRBJ1-4; clone size: -; V gene: TRBV7-9; D gene: -; CDR3 protein: CASSLARGAFDEKLFF; CDR3 DNA: TGTGCCAGCAGCTTAGCAAGGGGGGCTTTTGATGAAAAACTGTTTTTT
J gene: TRBJ1-3; clone size: -; V gene: TRBV4-1; D gene: TRBD1; CDR3 protein: CASSQNPGQPSSGNTIYF; CDR3 DNA: TGCGCCAGCAGCCAAAACCCGGGACAGCCAAGCTCTGGAAACACCATATATTTT
J gene: TRBJ2-7; clone size: -; V gene: TRBV30; D gene: TRBD1; CDR3 protein: CAWSRTGYEQYF; CDR3 DNA: TGTGCCTGGAGTAGGACAGGGTATGAGCAGTACTTC
J gene: TRBJ1-5; clone size: -; V gene: TRBV19; D gene: -; CDR3 protein: CASSVRAYSNQPQHF; CDR3 DNA: TGTGCCAGTAGTGTCCGGGCGTATAGCAATCAGCCCCAGCATTTT
J gene: TRBJ1-1; clone size: -; V gene: TRBV4-2; D gene: -; CDR3 protein: CASSQVANTEAFF; CDR3 DNA: TGTGCCAGCAGCCAAGTGGCGAACACTGAAGCTTTCTTT
J gene: TRBJ1-2; clone size: -; V gene: TRBV7-9; D gene: -; CDR3 protein: CASSLDRNGYTF; CDR3 DNA: TGTGCCAGCAGCTTAGACCGGAATGGCTACACCTTC
J gene: TRBJ1-6; clone size: -; V gene: TRBV5-4; D gene: -; CDR3 protein: CASSPGSAGNSPLHF; CDR3 DNA: TGTGCCAGCAGCCCCGGGTCGGCGGGGAATTCACCCCTCCACTTT
J gene: TRBJ2-4; clone size: -; V gene: TRBV7-9; D gene: -; CDR3 protein: CASSPLGENIQYF; CDR3 DNA: TGTGCCAGCAGCCCCCTTGGGGAGAACATTCAGTACTTC